These 21 T cell receptor beta chains originate from one sample sequenced in a study of cytomegalovirus exposure and HLA in healthy donors listed by TCRdb under 2017. The receptor library was made with the immunoSEQ multiplex PCR assay. The multiplex PCR relied on a mix of 60 forward primers for TCR Vbeta segments and 13 reverse primers for TCR Jbeta segments. This immuneACCESS table, as held by TCRdb, lists in-frame sequences with V and J called but not all clones. Of the missing ones, under half trace to an unresolved V gene in checked studies; the others have no known cause. The sample table records more than 85,000 clones; about 70% of these occur just once. Of the sample, more than 4.5% falls within the top ten clones. Source material: PBMCs. The receptors were gathered from a woman between 18 and 29 years old in good health and CMV-seropositive.

The V gene is TRBV4-1, the J gene TRBJ1-1; D might be TRBD1 (6 bases). CDR1 MGHRA and CDR2 YSYEKL come from the germline V gene. The CDR3 spans 12 residues. The germline V and J ends were trimmed by 3 bases and 8 bases, with 10 bases remaining between them. The CDR3 here is CASSHLDSEAFF. CDR3 nucleotides: TGCGCCAGCAGCCACCTGGACAGCGAAGCTTTCTTT.

This clone was counted only a few times. V and J are TRBV11-2 and TRBJ1-2; D gene unclear. The V gene's germline CDR1 is SGHAT and CDR2 FQNNGV. The CDR3 totals 13 residues. V dropped 2 bases and J dropped 3 bases, with 7 bases sitting between them. CDR3 sequence (DNA): TGTGCCAGCAGCTTATCAGATTACTATGGCTACACCTTC. It encodes CASSLSDYYGYTF.

This clone was recorded once. The CDR3: CASSDATGANQPQHF. The CDR3 nucleotides are TGTGCCAGCAGTGATGCCACAGGGGCCAATCAGCCCCAGCATTTT. The chain carries TRBV25-1 and TRBJ1-5; 7 nucleotides line up with TRBD1. The CDR3 extends over 15 amino acids. With V trimmed by 3 bases and J by 3 bases, 5 bases remained unmatched. Germline CDR1 and CDR2: MGHDK and SYGVNS.

This chain joins TRBV11-2 and TRBJ2-7, with 9 nucleotides matching TRBD1. V gave up 0 bases and J gave up 1 base; unmatched junction bases: 10. Germline CDR1 and CDR2: SGHAT and FQNNGV. The CDR3 sequence is 18 residues long. This CDR3 is CASSLDTFVGQGSYEQYF. The DNA of the CDR3 is TGTGCCAGCAGCTTAGATACGTTTGTGGGACAGGGTTCCTACGAGCAGTACTTC.

In its sample, this clone was seen once. The V and J genes are TRBV27 and TRBJ2-7; a weak D match, TRBD2 (5 bases). This CDR3 contains 14 residues. The germline V gene has CDR1 MNHEY and CDR2 SMNVEV (reference sequence). The V end lost 6 bases, the J end lost 5 bases, and 17 bases lay between the germline ends. Here the CDR3 DNA reads TGTGCCAGCAGCTGGACTCGAGAGTACCACGAGCAGTACTTC. It yields the protein CASSWTREYHEQYF.

This clone was picked up a small number of times. The sample has other DNA sequences that encode this CDR3 too. The V and J genes are TRBV30 and TRBJ2-2; possible D gene TRBD2, 6 bases. Germline V gives CDR1 GTSNPN, CDR2 SVGIG (reference sequence). Trimming cost V 0 bases and J 6 bases, with 8 bases left between them. The CDR3 is 13 amino acids. CDR3 sequence (DNA): TGTGCCTGGAGTGTTCCGGGGGCCGGGGAGCTGTTTTTT. As protein: CAWSVPGAGELFF.

This clone has only one observation. The chain joins TRBV29-1 to TRBJ2-5, with D possibly matching TRBD1 (5 bases). The CDR3 is 11 amino acids. Trimming removed 4 bases at V and 5 bases at J, with 8 bases between. Germline CDR1 SQVTM, CDR2 ANQGSEA. The CDR3 is CSVAGFETQYF. CDR3 sequence (DNA): TGCAGCGTTGCAGGGTTCGAGACCCAGTACTTC.

This chain connects TRBV2 to TRBJ2-2; 8 bases agree with TRBD1. Per germline, CDR1 SNHLY and CDR2 FYNNEI. Trimming removed 6 bases from V and 5 bases from J; junction bases left unmatched: 8. The CDR3 has 15 amino acids. The CDR3 loop reads CASRAGTGETGELFF. In DNA form, the CDR3 reads TGTGCCAGCAGGGCCGGGACAGGTGAAACCGGGGAGCTGTTTTTT.

This clone has a single count. A junction end diverges from the germline sequence, so it may reflect a read error. V gene TRBV7-9 combines with J gene TRBJ1-1; D perhaps matches TRBD1 (5 bases). Germline lookup yields CDR1 SEHNR and CDR2 FQNEAQ (reference sequence). This CDR3 region has 16 residues. The CDR3 is CSSSLWGRGGTTEAFF. CDR3 bases: TGTTCCAGCAGCTTATGGGGTCGCGGGGGGACCACTGAAGCTTTCTTT.

This clone was counted only a few times. The genes are TRBV7-9 and TRBJ1-1; tentatively, D is TRBD1 (5 bases). V was clipped by 1 base and J by 4 bases, with 10 bases between them. This CDR3 is 14 amino acids long. The germline gives CDR1 SEHNR, CDR2 FQNEAQ (reference sequence). Here the CDR3 DNA reads TGTGCCAGCAGCTTAGTCAGGGTGGCCACTGAAGCTTTCTTT. Protein: CASSLVRVATEAFF.

This chain joins TRBV9 and TRBJ2-7, with 7 bases fitting TRBD2. Losses at the gene ends were 0 bases for V and 3 bases for J; bases not matched to a gene: 9. The CDR3 totals 16 residues. Germline CDR1 SGDLS, CDR2 YYNGEE. CDR3 loop: CASSVAVAGTIYEQYF. Here the CDR3 DNA reads TGTGCCAGCAGCGTAGCCGTAGCGGGCACCATCTACGAGCAGTACTTC.

This clone turned up a few times. The chain links TRBV10-3 to TRBJ1-2; D possibly corresponds to TRBD1 (5 bases). The V end was cut by 0 bases, the J end by 8 bases, with 13 bases between. The CDR3 sequence is 14 residues long. The germline CDR1 and CDR2 sequences are ENHRY and SYGVKD. CDR3 residues: CAISESGGSGGYTF. CDR3 bases: TGTGCCATCAGTGAGTCGGGGGGTTCGGGAGGCTACACCTTC.

This sequence joins TRBV7-8 and TRBJ1-2, with D perhaps matching TRBD1 (5 bases). CDR3 length equals 15 residues. Trimming took off 1 base at V and 3 bases at J, with 12 bases between the two ends. Germline V gives CDR1 SGHVS, CDR2 FQNEAQ. CDR3 nucleotide sequence: TGTGCCAGCAGCTTAGTTCAGGGTTTGGACTATGGCTACACCTTC. Protein sequence: CASSLVQGLDYGYTF.

V and J are TRBV19 and TRBJ1-5, with 11 bases matching TRBD1. Germline CDR1 and CDR2: LNHDA and SQIVND (reference sequence). CDR3 size: 13 residues. V shed 6 bases and J 5 bases; nucleotides not matched to a gene: 0. Here the CDR3 DNA reads TGTGCCAGTAGGGGACAGGGGGATCAGCCCCAGCATTTT. Residues: CASRGQGDQPQHF.

This clone was recorded once. DNA of the CDR3: TGCGCCAGCAGCCAAGCCGCCCGGGGCACAGATACGCAGTATTTT. Its translation is CASSQAARGTDTQYF. The rearrangement uses TRBV4-3 and TRBJ2-3; D not resolved. Germline CDR1 is LGHNA and CDR2 is YSLEER. Trimming removed 1 base from V and 1 base from J, with 9 bases in between. The CDR3 length is 15 residues.

This clone occurred once. The V gene is TRBV30, the J gene TRBJ1-5; D is possibly TRBD1 (6 bases). Trimming cost V 3 bases and J 0 bases, with 12 bases left between them. Germline V CDR1 and CDR2: GTSNPN, SVGIG (reference sequence). The CDR3 covers 15 residues. DNA for the CDR3: TGTGCCTGGAGCCTGGACAGTTATAGCAATCAGCCCCAGCATTTT. Protein sequence: CAWSLDSYSNQPQHF. The complete variable domain, with remaining parts taken from reference TRBV30 and TRBJ1-5, reads SQTIHQWPATLVQPVGSPLSLECTVEGTSNPNLYWYRQAAGRGLQLLFYSVGIGQISSEVPQNLSASRPQDRQFILSSKKLLLSDSGFYLCAWSLDSYSNQPQHFGDGTRLSIL.

J is TRBJ2-2 and V is TRBV30; perhaps TRBD2 as D (5 bases). The V gene's germline CDR1 is GTSNPN and CDR2 SVGIG (reference sequence). The CDR3 is 12 amino acids. The V end lost 5 bases, the J end lost 8 bases, and 12 bases lay between the germline ends. This CDR3 reads CAWGDYPGELFF. CDR3 nucleotides: TGTGCCTGGGGAGACTATCCTGGGGAGCTGTTTTTT.

This clone was counted a few times. This chain uses TRBV6-5 with TRBJ2-3, with 7 nucleotides matching TRBD2. Looked up from germline, CDR1 is MNHEY and CDR2 is SVGAGI. This CDR3 has 16 residues. Losses at the gene ends were 4 bases for V and 1 base for J; bases not matched to a gene: 8. The CDR3: CASSSILASGTDTQYF. The CDR3, as DNA: TGTGCCAGCAGTTCGATACTAGCGTCAGGCACAGATACGCAGTATTTT.

The genes are TRBV5-1 and TRBJ2-1; tentatively, D is TRBD2 (6 bases). The V gene lost 0 bases and the J gene lost 10 bases, with 11 bases spanning the gap. CDR3 length: 13 residues. CDR1 and CDR2 (germline): SGHRS, YFSETQ. DNA for the CDR3: TGCGCCAGCAGCTTGGTGGGTCGGGGGGAGCAGTTCTTC. It yields the protein CASSLVGRGEQFF.

The chain couples TRBV18 to TRBJ2-7; TRBD2 might be the D (5 bases). The germline V gene has CDR1 KGHSH and CDR2 LQKENI. The V and J ends lost 0 bases and 0 bases respectively, with 9 bases between them. The CDR3 sequence is 15 residues long. The CDR3 DNA reads as TGTGCCAGCTCACCACCGACGGGAAGCTCCTACGAGCAGTACTTC. Its protein is CASSPPTGSSYEQYF.

The gene calls are TRBV25-1 and TRBJ2-2; D is possibly TRBD2 (6 bases). Germline-derived CDR1 and CDR2 are MGHDK and SYGVNS. CDR3 length equals 16 residues. V was shortened by 3 bases and J by 0 bases, with 11 bases between the two germline ends. The CDR3 sequence: CASSDQTRANTGELFF. DNA for the CDR3: TGTGCCAGCAGTGATCAGACTAGGGCGAACACCGGGGAGCTGTTTTTT.